This TCR beta chain came from a study of molecular identifiers for immune sequencing clone quantification. Findings and caveats of the study: Amid roughly 1 million naive cells, spiked Jurkat TCR RNA from one cell was reportedly still detectable. For highly expanded clones, sizes could be underestimated when identical TCR molecules share a barcode.

This clonotype has just a few counts. Its cognate antigen is unknown. This CDR3 is built from 13 residues. In germline, CDR1 is MNHEY, CDR2 SMNVEV (reference sequence). V was cut by 8 bases and J by 6 bases, with 17 bases left in between. Between about 18,000 and 1,100,000 sorted cells, with 10%, 30% or 50% RNA, yielded naive CD8 libraries. TCRdb re-called the PCR reads through MiXCR, storing one row per CDR3 protein. This table holds roughly 320,000 distinct CDR3 sequences, 24% found once. Sequenced sample: naive CD8+ T cells from blood, with Jurkat cell RNA spiked in. The subset here: FACS-sorted CD8+CD4-CCR7+CD45RA+ naive T cells. V and J are TRBV27 and TRBJ2-7; D tentatively reads TRBD1 or TRBD2 (6 bases each). The clonotype originates from a human donor in good health. Some libraries in this study had Jurkat cell RNA spiked in. CDR3 bases: TGTGCCAGCGGGCCTCGGGGGCAGAGCGAGCAGTACTTC. Its translation is CASGPRGQSEQYF.